Listed below are T cell receptor beta chains from one sample, sequenced in a study of T cells in Graves' hyperthyroidism and ophthalmopathy. TCRdb itself ran the multiplex PCR reads through MiXCR, one entry per CDR3 protein. The table has about 420,000 distinct CDR3 sequences, about 13% seen once; the top ten hold more than 4.5%. Material for sequencing was blood. Receptor source: a young woman with Graves' hyperthyroidism. CDR3s include the opening cysteine and the closing phenylalanine or tryptophan. The order of the fields is V gene, J gene, D gene, clone size, CDR3 DNA, CDR3 protein. The D gene is left open where the match is weak. Rows give clone size only sometimes, using once, few, many, or a class for an expanded clone.

V gene: TRBV20-1
J gene: TRBJ2-3
D gene: TRBD2
clone size: many
CDR3 DNA: TGCAGTGCTACAACTCCAAGCGGGAGAGGTTCAGATACGCAGTATTTT
CDR3 protein: CSATTPSGRGSDTQYF

V gene: TRBV28
J gene: TRBJ1-5
D gene: TRBD1
clone size: many
CDR3 DNA: TGTGCCAGCAGTTCATACTACAGGGGGTGGCAGCCCCAGCATTTT
CDR3 protein: CASSSYYRGWQPQHF

V gene: TRBV19
J gene: TRBJ2-5
D gene: NA
clone size: NA
CDR3 DNA: TGTGCCAGTAGTATCTCGCTCGGGGCCGACCAAGAGACCCAGTACTTC
CDR3 protein: CASSISLGADQETQYF

V gene: TRBV13
J gene: TRBJ1-2
D gene: NA
clone size: NA
CDR3 DNA: TGTGCCAGCAGCGTAGGGTCAGCTAACTATGGCTACACCTTC
CDR3 protein: CASSVGSANYGYTF

V gene: TRBV28
J gene: TRBJ2-7
D gene: NA
clone size: many
CDR3 DNA: TGTGCCAGCAGTTTATTCTCCGGCCAGAGCTCCTACGAGCAGTACTTC
CDR3 protein: CASSLFSGQSSYEQYF

V gene: TRBV6-1
J gene: TRBJ1-4
D gene: NA
clone size: NA
CDR3 DNA: TGTGCCAGCAGGGGGGGAGGGGAAAAACTGTTTTTT
CDR3 protein: CASRGGGEKLFF

V gene: TRBV19
J gene: TRBJ2-3
D gene: TRBD2
clone size: NA
CDR3 DNA: TGTGCCAGTAGTATAGCCGCTAGCGGGGTTTTCACAGATACGCAGTATTTT
CDR3 protein: CASSIAASGVFTDTQYF

V gene: TRBV6-1
J gene: TRBJ1-1
D gene: NA
clone size: many
CDR3 DNA: TGTGCCAGCAGTGTCCTCAGTTTGAACACTGAAGCTTTCTTT
CDR3 protein: CASSVLSLNTEAFF

V gene: TRBV6-1
J gene: TRBJ1-1
D gene: NA
clone size: many
CDR3 DNA: TGTGCCAGCAGTGATGGGGGAACTGAAGCTTTCTTT
CDR3 protein: CASSDGGTEAFF

V gene: TRBV28
J gene: TRBJ2-3
D gene: TRBD2
clone size: many
CDR3 DNA: TGTGCCAGCCCCCCCTCAGCGGGGACCACAGATACGCAGTATTTT
CDR3 protein: CASPPSAGTTDTQYF

V gene: TRBV29-1
J gene: TRBJ1-1
D gene: NA
clone size: many
CDR3 DNA: TGCAGCGTTGAGCGGAAAATGAACACTGAAGCTTTCTTT
CDR3 protein: CSVERKMNTEAFF

V gene: TRBV7-2
J gene: TRBJ1-1
D gene: NA
clone size: many
CDR3 DNA: TGTGCCAGCAGCCCCCGGGGGGGGATGAACACTGAAGCTTTCTTT
CDR3 protein: CASSPRGGMNTEAFF

V gene: TRBV5-1
J gene: TRBJ2-7
D gene: TRBD2
clone size: many
CDR3 DNA: TGCGCCAGCAGCTTGGTTAGCGGGAGTGTCGACGAGCAGTACTTC
CDR3 protein: CASSLVSGSVDEQYF

V gene: TRBV30
J gene: TRBJ2-7
D gene: TRBD1
clone size: many
CDR3 DNA: TGTGCCTCCCGGGACAGGTCCTACGAGCAGTACTTC
CDR3 protein: CASRDRSYEQYF

V gene: TRBV20-1
J gene: TRBJ2-7
D gene: TRBD1
clone size: many
CDR3 DNA: TGCAGTGCTAGGGACCCCGGGACAGGTTCCTACGAGCAGTACTTC
CDR3 protein: CSARDPGTGSYEQYF

V gene: TRBV12-5
J gene: TRBJ1-5
D gene: NA
clone size: NA
CDR3 DNA: TGTGCTAGTGGTTTGACGGGAGACAATCAGCCCCAGCATTTT
CDR3 protein: CASGLTGDNQPQHF

V gene: TRBV5-8
J gene: TRBJ1-6
D gene: TRBD1
clone size: NA
CDR3 DNA: TGTGCCAGCAGCTCCGGGACAGGGGGCTTTAATTCACCCCTCCACTTT
CDR3 protein: CASSSGTGGFNSPLHF

V gene: TRBV5-1
J gene: TRBJ1-6
D gene: NA
clone size: many
CDR3 DNA: TGCGCCAGCAGCTTGGAGCAGGGGATTCGGTCACCCCTCCACTTT
CDR3 protein: CASSLEQGIRSPLHF